The clone carrying this TCR beta chain was seen repeatedly, ten times or more. This sample is part of a study of identical twins. TCRdb re-analysed the 5' RACE reads in MiXCR, keeping a single row per CDR3 protein. The sample shows 450,000 to 650,000 distinct CDR3 sequences, more than 9% of them seen only once. Germline V CDR1 and CDR2: SGHTA, FQGNSA. Deletions cut 5 bases from V and 6 bases from J, with 17 bases between. This CDR3 has 16 amino acids. These data were also reused for a study on yellow fever vaccine responses in identical twins.

The clonotype was recovered from a woman between 18 and 29 years old in good health. The source material was PBMCs. V is TRBV7-2 and J is TRBJ1-6, with D tentatively TRBD1 (6 bases). The CDR3 spells CASSPRAGAPNSPLHF. The DNA of the CDR3 is TGTGCCAGCAGCCCACGGGCAGGGGCACCTAATTCACCCCTCCACTTT.